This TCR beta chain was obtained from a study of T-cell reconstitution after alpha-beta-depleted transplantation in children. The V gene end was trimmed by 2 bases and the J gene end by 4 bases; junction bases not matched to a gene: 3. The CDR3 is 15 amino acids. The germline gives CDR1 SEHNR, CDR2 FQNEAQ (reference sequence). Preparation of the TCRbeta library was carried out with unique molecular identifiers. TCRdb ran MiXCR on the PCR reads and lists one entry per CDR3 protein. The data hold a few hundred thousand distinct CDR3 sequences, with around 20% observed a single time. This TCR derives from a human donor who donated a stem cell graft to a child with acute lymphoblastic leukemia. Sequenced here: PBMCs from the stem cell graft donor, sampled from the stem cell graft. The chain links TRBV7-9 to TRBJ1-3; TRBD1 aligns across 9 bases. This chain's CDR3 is CASSLIGTGGNTIYF. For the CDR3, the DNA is TGTGCCAGCAGCTTAATCGGGACAGGGGGAAACACCATATATTTT.